The rows below give T cell receptor beta chains drawn from one sample of a study of cytomegalovirus exposure and HLA in healthy donors. Method: immunoSEQ multiplex PCR; TCRdb's copy keeps in-frame clones and lacks some. Among under 60,000 clones, approximately 88% were seen once, and the ten largest hold less than 7%. The sequenced material came from PBMCs. All receptors come from a woman aged 30 to 39 in good health and CMV-seronegative. CDR3s include the opening cysteine and the closing phenylalanine or tryptophan. D genes are given only for firm matches. Expanded clones are given a class, and other clones once, few, many or no size at all.

D gene,J gene,V gene,clone size,CDR3 DNA,CDR3 protein
TRBD1,TRBJ1-1,TRBV2,.,TGTGCCAGCAGTGCCTCCGGGACAGGGGGCCGGAGGACTGAAGCTTTCTTT,CASSASGTGGRRTEAFF
.,TRBJ2-5,TRBV6-5,.,TGTGCCAGCAGTTACGGCAGACAAGAGACCCAGTACTTC,CASSYGRQETQYF
.,TRBJ2-7,TRBV28,.,TGTGCCAGTGCTAGCGAACCCTACGAGCAGTACTTC,CASASEPYEQYF
TRBD1,TRBJ2-7,TRBV6-6,.,TGTGCCAGCAGACCGAAATCCGGGACAGCATACGAGCAGTACTTC,CASRPKSGTAYEQYF
TRBD1,TRBJ1-5,TRBV5-1,once,TGCGCCAGCAGCTGGGGACAGGAAAATCAGCCCCAGCATTTT,CASSWGQENQPQHF
.,TRBJ1-1,TRBV29-1,.,TGCAGCGTTGTTTATGACACACCGAACACTGAAGCTTTCTTT,CSVVYDTPNTEAFF
.,TRBJ1-1,TRBV9,once,TGTGCCAGCAGCGTAGCCCGCGGGGGGACTGAAGCTTTCTTT,CASSVARGGTEAFF
.,TRBJ1-1,TRBV5-6,.,TGTGCCAGCAGCTTGTTAAACAGGATGAACACTGAAGCTTTCTTT,CASSLLNRMNTEAFF
TRBD2,TRBJ2-5,TRBV5-1,.,TGCGCCAGCAGCCGGGGGGGCCAAGAGACCCAGTACTTC,CASSRGGQETQYF
TRBD2,TRBJ2-1,TRBV28,.,TGTGCCAGCAGTCGTAGCGGGAGAGGCGATGAGCAGTTCTTC,CASSRSGRGDEQFF
.,TRBJ2-5,TRBV15,.,TGTGCCACTGGAACCGGGACACTCCAAGAGACCCAGTACTTC,CATGTGTLQETQYF
.,TRBJ1-1,TRBV5-1,.,TGCGCCAGCAGCTTGGGGGACTTACCGAACACTGAAGCTTTCTTT,CASSLGDLPNTEAFF
.,TRBJ1-1,TRBV5-1,once,TGCGCCAGCAGCGGAGGTAAGGCGGCTTTCTTT,CASSGGKAAFF
.,TRBJ2-4,TRBV10-3,.,TGTGCCATCAGTGAGTCGACGACAGTGGGTCAGTACTTC,CAISESTTVGQYF
.,TRBJ2-7,TRBV11-2,.,TGTGCCAGCAGCTTATCACCGGGACTTCAAGGCTACGAGCAGTACTTC,CASSLSPGLQGYEQYF
TRBD1,TRBJ1-5,TRBV28,.,TGTGCCAGCAGTCTCGACAGGGGGGGCCAGCCCCAGCATTTT,CASSLDRGGQPQHF
TRBD2,TRBJ2-2,TRBV9,.,TGTGCCAGCAGCGTTGTCAGCGGGGCAAACACCGGGGAGCTGTTTTTT,CASSVVSGANTGELFF
TRBD1,TRBJ1-2,TRBV28,.,TGTGCCACCTATGCGAACAGGGGCACGGGGTCTAACTATGGCTACACCTTC,CATYANRGTGSNYGYTF
.,TRBJ2-7,TRBV9,.,TGTGCCAGCAGCCCGGAAGGCGGGACCGACGAGCAGTACTTC,CASSPEGGTDEQYF
.,TRBJ1-1,TRBV18,.,TGTGCCAGCTCACTGCAACACCAGTCGGGCACTGAAGCTTTCTTT,CASSLQHQSGTEAFF
.,TRBJ2-3,TRBV2,.,TGTGCCAGCAGTCAGACAGATACGCAGTATTTT,CASSQTDTQYF
TRBD1,TRBJ2-7,TRBV29-1,.,TGCAGCGCGTCCGGGACAGTAACCTACGAGCAGTACTTC,CSASGTVTYEQYF
TRBD1,TRBJ2-1,TRBV6-5,.,TGTGCCAGCGGACAGGAGTCCTACAATGAGCAGTTCTTC,CASGQESYNEQFF
TRBD1,TRBJ1-4,TRBV5-1,.,TGCGCCAGCAGCTTAAGAGGACAGGCAACTAATGAAAAACTGTTTTTT,CASSLRGQATNEKLFF
.,TRBJ2-2,TRBV10-1,.,TGCGCCAGCAGTGAAAGGGCTGAGGGCGGGGAGCTGTTTTTT,CASSERAEGGELFF